The following is a T cell receptor (beta chain) sequence with its context. These data are taken from a study of cytomegalovirus exposure and HLA in healthy donors. The CDR3 runs 15 residues. Germline values: CDR1 SGHDN, CDR2 FVKESK. V shed 4 bases and J shed 2 bases, with 11 bases lying between them. Primers: 60 Vbeta forward and 13 Jbeta reverse. Profiling relied on immunoSEQ multiplex PCR, and the TCRdb table lists in-frame clones only, not all of them. The table shows 60,000 to 75,000 clones, with around 70% occurring only once. The chain employs TRBV14 and TRBJ2-2; a weak D match, TRBD2 (6 bases). The receptor was isolated from a woman aged 25 to 45 in good health and CMV-seropositive. The sequenced sample consisted of PBMCs. The CDR3 DNA reads TGTGCCAGCAGCCTATGGGGGGTTAACACCGGGGAGCTGTTTTTT. This encodes CASSLWGVNTGELFF.